Each of the 30 T cell receptor beta chains below was sequenced from the same sample in a study of T cell changes during pregnancy in multiple sclerosis. The assay was immunoSEQ multiplex PCR, and TCRdb's table has in-frame clones only and misses some. Of approximately 31,000 clones listed, around nine tenths were seen once; the top ten hold 4.3%. The starting material was CD8+ T cells from peripheral blood mononuclear cells, obtained in the second trimester of pregnancy. The receptor set was obtained from a female donor with multiple sclerosis, enrolled in a pregnancy study.

About this clone itself: The sample contains more than one DNA sequence encoding this CDR3. The CDR3 sequence is CASSQESSGSTDTQYF. The CDR3 DNA reads TGCGCCAGCAGCCAAGAGTCCAGCGGGAGCACAGATACGCAGTATTTT. The V and J genes are TRBV4-3 and TRBJ2-3; D may be TRBD2 (6 bases). Germline CDR1 LGHNA, CDR2 YSLEER. Trimming removed 0 bases from V and 0 bases from J, with 10 bases in between. This CDR3 has 16 amino acids.

J is TRBJ1-2 and V is TRBV9; no definite D call. The length of the CDR3 is 12 residues. Trimming shortened V by 4 bases and J by 0 bases, and 4 bases separated the two germline ends. Germline-derived CDR1 and CDR2 are SGDLS and YYNGEE. The DNA of the CDR3 is TGTGCCAGCAGCAACTCTAACTATGGCTACACCTTC. As protein: CASSNSNYGYTF.

The chain carries TRBV7-6 and TRBJ1-2, with 9 nucleotides matching TRBD1. Germline CDR1 is SGHVS and CDR2 is FNYEAQ. J was trimmed by 2 bases and V by 5 bases; bases with no gene match: 9. The CDR3 loop spans 16 amino acids. In DNA form, the CDR3 reads TGTGCCAGCAGCGTACTTTGGGACAGGGCAAACTATGGCTACACCTTC. This translates into CASSVLWDRANYGYTF.

V and J are TRBV27 and TRBJ2-1; TRBD2 agrees at 10 bases. Per the germline V gene, CDR1 is MNHEY and CDR2 is SMNVEV (reference sequence). Trimming cost V 3 bases and J 7 bases; bases outside gene matches: 18. The CDR3 is made up of 19 amino acids. CDR3 in amino acids: CASSLERGNLLAGLNEQFF. The CDR3 DNA reads as TGTGCCAGCAGTTTGGAAAGAGGAAACTTACTAGCGGGGCTTAATGAGCAGTTCTTC.

CDR3 residues: CASSQDPDYSSSYNEQFF. As DNA, the CDR3 is TGTGCCAGCAGCCAAGATCCCGACTACTCCAGCTCCTACAATGAGCAGTTCTTC. The rearrangement joins TRBV4-2 to TRBJ2-1, with TRBD2 as a possible D gene (5 bases). The CDR3 has 18 amino acids. The germline V and J ends were trimmed by 0 bases and 0 bases, with 15 bases remaining between them. Germline-derived CDR1 and CDR2 are LGHNA and YNFKEQ.

The chain carries TRBV5-1 and TRBJ1-5; no clear D gene. CDR3 length: 15 residues. The V gene's germline CDR1 is SGHRS and CDR2 YFSETQ. With 1 base removed from V and 2 bases from J, the gap between germline ends came to 10 bases. CDR3 nucleotide sequence: TGCGCCAGCAGCTTGACCGGAGAGGGCAATCAGCCCCAGCATTTT. Amino acids: CASSLTGEGNQPQHF.

The rearrangement joins TRBV19 to TRBJ2-7; D perhaps matches TRBD1 (6 bases). V was clipped by 0 bases and J by 1 base, with 13 bases between them. Germline-derived CDR1 and CDR2 are LNHDA and SQIVND (reference sequence). This CDR3 comprises 16 residues. For the CDR3, the DNA is TGTGCCAGTAGTATAGATATAGGCAGGGGATCCTACGAGCAGTACTTC. Its protein product is CASSIDIGRGSYEQYF.

The gene calls are TRBV13 and TRBJ2-7, with no clear D. Germline V gives CDR1 PRHDT, CDR2 FYEKMQ (reference sequence). V lost 0 bases, J lost 3 bases, and 6 bases lay in between. The CDR3 is 13 amino acids. In nucleotides, the CDR3 is TGTGCCAGCAGCTTAGGGGGCAGCTACGAGCAGTACTTC. This gives the protein CASSLGGSYEQYF.

The V call is TRBV10-2, the J call TRBJ2-7; D possibly corresponds to TRBD2 (6 bases). There are 16 residues in the CDR3. The V end lost 2 bases, the J end lost 3 bases, and 17 bases lay between the germline ends. Germline V lookup: CDR1 WSHSY, CDR2 SAAADI. The CDR3 DNA follows: TGCGCCAGCAGTGAGACTAAAGGTCGCGGGAACTACGAGCAGTACTTC. It translates to CASSETKGRGNYEQYF.

This clone was seen more than once but under ten times. The chain is built from TRBV28 and TRBJ2-5, with 8 positions matching TRBD1. The CDR3 is made up of 15 amino acids. The J segment lost 2 bases and the V segment lost 5 bases, leaving 7 bases of the junction unmatched. Germline V gene lookup returns CDR1 MDHEN and CDR2 SYDVKM. CDR3 protein: CASSPGQGPQETQYF. CDR3 sequence (DNA): TGTGCCAGCAGTCCTGGACAGGGACCACAAGAGACCCAGTACTTC.

This chain joins TRBV5-4 and TRBJ1-1, with a weak D call TRBD1 (6 bases). V was trimmed by 3 bases and J by 4 bases, leaving 13 bases between them. CDR1 is SGHNT, CDR2 YYREEE, per germline (reference sequence). The CDR3 has 14 amino acids. CDR3: CASSSPTGGTEAFF. CDR3 bases: TGTGCCAGCAGCTCACCGACAGGAGGCACTGAAGCTTTCTTT.

The rearrangement links TRBV6-5 to TRBJ1-3; TRBD1 agrees at 9 bases. The CDR3 length is 16 residues. V was clipped by 2 bases and J by 2 bases; unmatched bases: 4. Germline V CDR1 and CDR2: MNHEY, SVGAGI. CDR3 protein: CASSYHGTGPGNTIYF. The CDR3 DNA sequence: TGTGCCAGCAGTTACCACGGGACAGGGCCTGGAAACACCATATATTTT.

In DNA form, the CDR3 reads TGTGCCAGCAGAGACACGACAGAAAACATTCAGTACTTC. Translated: CASRDTTENIQYF. V and J are TRBV5-4 and TRBJ2-4; possibly TRBD1 for D (5 bases). Trimming pared 5 bases from V and 5 bases from J, leaving 11 bases between. The CDR3 contains 13 residues. CDR1 is SGHNT, CDR2 YYREEE, per germline (reference sequence).

The chain carries TRBV6-4 and TRBJ2-1; 8 bases align to TRBD2. Germline-derived CDR1 and CDR2 are MRHNA and SNTAGT. The CDR3 totals 15 residues. The V segment lost 4 bases and the J segment 5 bases; nucleotides outside the gene matches: 7. For the CDR3, the DNA is TGTGCCAGCAGTGGGTTCGGGGGGGCTAACAATGAGCAGTTCTTC. This translates into CASSGFGGANNEQFF.

This chain joins TRBV7-9 and TRBJ2-7; weak D call: TRBD2 (6 bases). Per germline, CDR1 SEHNR and CDR2 FQNEAQ (reference sequence). The CDR3 totals 14 residues. The germline V and J ends were trimmed by 10 bases and 5 bases, with 21 bases remaining between them. Here the CDR3 DNA reads TGTGCCACCAGACAACGGGGGAGCGAACACGAGCAGTACTTC. This codes for CATRQRGSEHEQYF.

The V gene is TRBV7-9, the J gene TRBJ2-1; 8 bases are a match to TRBD2. CDR1 is SEHNR and CDR2 is FQNEAQ in the germline V gene (reference sequence). The CDR3 has 17 amino acids. The V and J ends lost 5 bases and 2 bases, in that order; junction bases with no gene match: 11. This CDR3 reads CASSRGGVRGTYNEQFF. The CDR3, as DNA: TGTGCCAGCAGCCGGGGGGGGGTTAGGGGCACCTACAATGAGCAGTTCTTC.

The chain joins TRBV6-1 to TRBJ2-3; 11 nucleotides align to TRBD2. This CDR3 region has 16 residues. CDR1 is MNHNS, CDR2 SASEGT, per germline. V shed 2 bases, J shed 4 bases, and the junction held 5 bases outside the gene matches. CDR3 in amino acids: CASSELAGGGADTQYF. CDR3 DNA: TGTGCCAGCAGTGAATTAGCGGGAGGGGGGGCAGATACGCAGTATTTT.

The chain combines TRBV15 with TRBJ1-4; perhaps TRBD1 as D (6 bases). The V end lost 4 bases, the J end lost 8 bases, and 14 bases lay between the germline ends. The germline gives CDR1 LNHNV, CDR2 YYDKDF (reference sequence). The CDR3 runs 14 residues. As DNA, the CDR3 is TGTGCCACCAGCATACAACAGGGCTGGGAAAAACTGTTTTTT. This sequence encodes CATSIQQGWEKLFF.

This rearrangement joins TRBV11-2 to TRBJ1-1; D is ambiguous. The CDR3 extends over 15 amino acids. Germline loops: CDR1 SGHAT, CDR2 FQNNGV. V dropped 1 base and J dropped 7 bases, with 16 bases sitting between them. The chain's CDR3 is CASSLVFGVKGEAFF. The CDR3, as DNA: TGTGCCAGCAGCTTAGTTTTCGGGGTAAAGGGTGAAGCTTTCTTT.

This clone was detected once. J is TRBJ1-1 and V is TRBV29-1; possibly TRBD1 for D (5 bases). The CDR3 is made up of 12 amino acids. The V end lost 4 bases, the J end lost 5 bases, and 11 bases lay between the germline ends. Germline lookup yields CDR1 SQVTM and CDR2 ANQGSEA. CDR3 in DNA: TGCAGCGTTGTTAGGGGTTCTACTGAAGCTTTCTTT. Encoded protein: CSVVRGSTEAFF.

The V call is TRBV19, the J call TRBJ2-7, with 9 bases matching TRBD2. After removal of 1 base from V and 3 bases from J, the junction contained 10 bases not matched to a gene. This CDR3 has 17 residues. Germline assignment: CDR1 LNHDA and CDR2 SQIVND (reference sequence). The CDR3 spells CASSIALAGFNNYEQYF. CDR3 bases: TGTGCCAGTAGTATAGCCCTAGCGGGGTTTAATAACTACGAGCAGTACTTC. Full variable domain (rest looked up from reference TRBV19 and TRBJ2-7): DGGITQSPKYLFRKEGQNVTLSCEQNLNHDAMYWYRQDPGQGLRLIYYSQIVNDFQKGDIAEGYSVSREKKESFPLTVTSAQKNPTAFYLCASSIALAGFNNYEQYFGPGTRLTVT.

The genes are TRBV28 and TRBJ1-4; weak D call: TRBD1 (5 bases). The V gene's germline CDR1 is MDHEN and CDR2 SYDVKM. Trimming cost V 1 base and J 11 bases, with 11 bases left between them. This CDR3 has 13 residues. The CDR3 spells CASSLLKGRKLFF. The DNA of the CDR3 is TGTGCCAGCAGTTTATTGAAGGGGAGGAAACTGTTTTTT.

The CDR3 bases are TGCGCCAGCAGTGAGCTGCTAGCGGGAGCCAAAAACATTCAGTACTTC. It is translated as CASSELLAGAKNIQYF. V is TRBV10-2 and J is TRBJ2-4; 8 bases align to TRBD2. The CDR3 sequence is 16 residues long. The V and J ends lost 2 bases and 0 bases, in that order; junction bases with no gene match: 3. Germline V lookup: CDR1 WSHSY, CDR2 SAAADI.

The CDR3 sequence: CASSFFQGQGNTEAFF. CDR3 sequence (DNA): TGTGCCAGCAGTTTTTTTCAGGGACAGGGCAACACTGAAGCTTTCTTT. This sequence joins TRBV28 and TRBJ1-1; 9 positions match TRBD1. CDR1 is MDHEN and CDR2 is SYDVKM in the germline V gene. The CDR3 has 16 amino acids. The ends lost 3 bases at V and 2 bases at J; junction bases unmatched: 7.

This rearrangement joins TRBV19 to TRBJ2-2; D might be TRBD1 (5 bases). The CDR3 has 15 residues. The germline V gene encodes CDR1 LNHDA and CDR2 SQIVND (reference sequence). The V gene lost 3 bases and the J gene lost 3 bases, with 11 bases spanning the gap. The DNA of the CDR3 is TGTGCCAGTAGTATGGACCCGACAGACACCGGGGAGCTGTTTTTT. Amino acids: CASSMDPTDTGELFF.

The chain joins TRBV4-1 to TRBJ1-5; weak D call: TRBD1 (5 bases). Trimming removed 3 bases at V and 7 bases at J, with 16 bases between. Germline CDR1 and CDR2: MGHRA and YSYEKL. The CDR3 runs 15 residues. The CDR3, as DNA: TGCGCCAGCAGCCAGATCAGGGTAGCGGGGCAGCCCCAGCATTTT. It is translated as CASSQIRVAGQPQHF.

This chain uses TRBV6-5 with TRBJ2-2; 7 bases map to TRBD2. V was clipped by 4 bases and J by 1 base; unmatched bases: 6. This CDR3 comprises 16 residues. Per the germline V gene, CDR1 is MNHEY and CDR2 is SVGAGI. This CDR3 reads CASSWGTGGNTGELFF. DNA for the CDR3: TGTGCCAGCAGTTGGGGAACGGGGGGGAACACCGGGGAGCTGTTTTTT.

This clone appeared a few times. The chain employs TRBV19 and TRBJ2-2; 12 bases match TRBD1. The CDR3 has 15 amino acids. The junction had 3 bases not matched to a gene; V was cut back by 5 bases and J by 5 bases. Germline V gene lookup returns CDR1 LNHDA and CDR2 SQIVND (reference sequence). CDR3: CASSGTGGWTGELFF. The CDR3 DNA reads as TGTGCCAGTAGTGGGACAGGGGGCTGGACCGGGGAGCTGTTTTTT.

The J gene is TRBJ2-2, the V gene TRBV4-3; D possibly corresponds to TRBD2 (5 bases). In germline, CDR1 is LGHNA, CDR2 YSLEER. The CDR3 is 20 residues long. The V gene lost 2 bases and the J gene lost 0 bases, with 22 bases spanning the gap. For the CDR3, the DNA is TGCGCCAGCAGCCAAACATACGGGATCCGGCAGGCTGCGAACACCGGGGAGCTGTTTTTT. Translating it yields CASSQTYGIRQAANTGELFF.

V gene TRBV28 combines with J gene TRBJ2-1, with 7 bases lining up with TRBD2. CDR3 size: 16 residues. The V gene's germline CDR1 is MDHEN and CDR2 SYDVKM. With 6 bases clipped from V and 7 bases from J, the junction kept 15 bases outside the gene matches. CDR3: CASSAPGRPGGNEQFF. The CDR3 DNA reads as TGTGCCAGCAGCGCACCCGGGAGGCCGGGGGGTAATGAGCAGTTCTTC. The full variable domain, its missing parts supplied by reference TRBV28 and TRBJ2-1, is DVKVTQSSRYLVKRTGEKVFLECVQDMDHENMFWYRQDPGLGLRLIYFSYDVKMKEKGDIPEGYSVSREKKERFSLILESASTNQTSMYLCASSAPGRPGGNEQFFGPGTRLTVL.